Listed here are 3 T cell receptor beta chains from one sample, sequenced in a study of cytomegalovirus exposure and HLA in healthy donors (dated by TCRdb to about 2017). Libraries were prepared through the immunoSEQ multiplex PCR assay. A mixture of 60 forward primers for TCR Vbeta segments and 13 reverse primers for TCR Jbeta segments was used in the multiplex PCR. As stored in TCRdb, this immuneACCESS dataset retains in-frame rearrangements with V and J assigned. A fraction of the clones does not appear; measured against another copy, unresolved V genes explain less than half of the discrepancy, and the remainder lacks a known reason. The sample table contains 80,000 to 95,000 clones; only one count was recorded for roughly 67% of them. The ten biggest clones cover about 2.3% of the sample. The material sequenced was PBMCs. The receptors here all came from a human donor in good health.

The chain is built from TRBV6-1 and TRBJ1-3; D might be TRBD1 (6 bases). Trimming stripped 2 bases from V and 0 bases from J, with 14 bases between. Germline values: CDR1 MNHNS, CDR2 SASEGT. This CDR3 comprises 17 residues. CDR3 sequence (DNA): TGTGCCAGCAGTGAAAGAGGGGGAGGGAGCTCTGGAAACACCATATATTTT. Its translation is CASSERGGGSSGNTIYF.

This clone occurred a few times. CDR3 DNA: TGTGCCAGCAGCCGACGGGCGGGGGGCGAGTGGGAGACCCAGTACTTC. Translation gives CASSRRAGGEWETQYF. The chain joins TRBV4-2 to TRBJ2-5; 8 nucleotides align to TRBD2. CDR1 is LGHNA, CDR2 YNFKEQ, per germline. The CDR3 length is 16 residues. With 4 bases clipped from V and 5 bases from J, the junction kept 12 bases outside the gene matches.

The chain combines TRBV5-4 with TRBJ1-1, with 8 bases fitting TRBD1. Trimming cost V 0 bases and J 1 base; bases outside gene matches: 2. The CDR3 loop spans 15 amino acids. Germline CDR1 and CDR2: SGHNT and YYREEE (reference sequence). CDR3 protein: CASSLEQGGNTEAFF. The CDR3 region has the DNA TGTGCCAGCAGCTTGGAACAGGGGGGGAACACTGAAGCTTTCTTT.